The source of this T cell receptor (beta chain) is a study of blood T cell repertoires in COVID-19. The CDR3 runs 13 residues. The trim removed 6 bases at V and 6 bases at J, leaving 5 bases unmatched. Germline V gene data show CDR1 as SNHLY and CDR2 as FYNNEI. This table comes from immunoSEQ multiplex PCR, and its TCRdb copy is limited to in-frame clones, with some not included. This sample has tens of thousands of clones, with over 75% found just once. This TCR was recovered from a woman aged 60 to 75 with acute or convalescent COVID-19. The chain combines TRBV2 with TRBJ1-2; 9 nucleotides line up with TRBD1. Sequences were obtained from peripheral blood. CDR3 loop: CASRGQGSHGYTF. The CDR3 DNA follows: TGTGCCAGCAGGGGACAGGGTTCACATGGCTACACCTTC.